Below, 4 T cell receptor beta chains from the same sample are listed, as sequenced in a study of CD4 and CD8 cells across lung adenocarcinoma regions. TCRdb recomputed calls from the PCR reads with MiXCR, one row per CDR3 protein. The data contain about 6,800 distinct CDR3 sequences, approximately 49% of them seen just once; the ten biggest clones take up roughly two fifths. Sequenced input: CD8+ T cells from the center of a lung tumor. These receptors came from a male donor with lung adenocarcinoma. The CD4 and CD8 labels of this study may be unreliable.

The rearrangement joins TRBV4-1 to TRBJ2-5; 12 nucleotides match TRBD2. Germline loops: CDR1 MGHRA, CDR2 YSYEKL. CDR3 length: 20 amino acids. V was pared by 4 bases and J by 5 bases, with 20 bases of the junction left unmatched. The CDR3: CASSRTQTSGSFGSGETQYF. Here the CDR3 DNA reads TGCGCCAGCAGCCGGACCCAGACTAGCGGGAGCTTCGGGTCCGGGGAGACCCAGTACTTC.

This clonotype was seen a few times. The chain joins TRBV7-2 to TRBJ2-6; 10 bases map to TRBD1. The CDR3 runs 15 residues. Looked up from germline, CDR1 is SGHTA and CDR2 is FQGNSA. V lost 5 bases, J lost 8 bases, and 6 bases stayed unmatched. The CDR3 loop reads CASSLGTGVTNVLTF. As DNA, the CDR3 is TGTGCCAGCAGCCTCGGGACAGGGGTAACCAACGTCCTGACTTTC. Based on the CDR3 plus reference TRBV7-2 and TRBJ2-6, the full variable domain is GAGVSQSPSNKVTEKGKDVELRCDPISGHTALYWYRQSLGQGLEFLIYFQGNSAPDKSGLPSDRFSAERTGGSVSTLTIQRTQQEDSAVYLCASSLGTGVTNVLTFGAGSRLTVL.

There are many counts of this clonotype. The chain is built from TRBV6-1 and TRBJ2-1, with D possibly TRBD2 on 5 matching bases. V lost 1 base, J lost 1 base, and 14 bases lay in between. CDR3 size: 17 residues. Germline values: CDR1 MNHNS, CDR2 SASEGT. This CDR3 is CASSEDMGSGSYNEQFF. Written as DNA, the CDR3 is TGTGCCAGCAGTGAAGATATGGGCAGCGGATCCTACAATGAGCAGTTCTTC.

The V gene is TRBV7-6, the J gene TRBJ2-5; 11 bases are a match to TRBD1. Trimming at V came to 5 bases and at J to 11 bases, leaving 16 bases not matched to a gene. Germline loops: CDR1 SGHVS, CDR2 FNYEAQ. This CDR3 region has 16 residues. CDR3 protein: CASSPRPGQGGNEQYF. For the CDR3, the DNA is TGTGCCAGCAGCCCAAGGCCGGGACAGGGGGGCAATGAGCAGTACTTC.